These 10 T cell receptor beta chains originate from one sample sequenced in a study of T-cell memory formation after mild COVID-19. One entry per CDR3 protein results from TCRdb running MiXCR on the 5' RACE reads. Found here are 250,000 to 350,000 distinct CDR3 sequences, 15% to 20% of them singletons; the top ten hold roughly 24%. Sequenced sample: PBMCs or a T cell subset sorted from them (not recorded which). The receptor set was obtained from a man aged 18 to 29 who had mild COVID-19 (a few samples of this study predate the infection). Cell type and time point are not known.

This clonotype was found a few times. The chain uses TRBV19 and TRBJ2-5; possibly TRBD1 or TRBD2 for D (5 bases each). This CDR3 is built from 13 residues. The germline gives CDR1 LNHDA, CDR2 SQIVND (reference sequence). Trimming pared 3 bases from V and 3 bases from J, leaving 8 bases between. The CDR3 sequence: CASSIWDEETQYF. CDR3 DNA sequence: TGTGCCAGTAGTATTTGGGACGAAGAGACCCAGTACTTC.

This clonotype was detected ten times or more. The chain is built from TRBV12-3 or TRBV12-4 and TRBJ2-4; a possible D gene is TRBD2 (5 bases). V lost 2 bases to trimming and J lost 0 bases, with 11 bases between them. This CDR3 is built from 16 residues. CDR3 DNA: TGTGCCAGCAGTTTATCTTATCGGGGAGCCAAAAACATTCAGTACTTC. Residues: CASSLSYRGAKNIQYF.

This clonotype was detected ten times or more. CDR3 DNA: TGTGCCAGCAGTGACGGACAGGGGGCAGATACGCAGTATTTT. Amino acid sequence: CASSDGQGADTQYF. The chain has TRBV6-4 and TRBJ2-3, with 10 bases fitting TRBD1. The J segment lost 4 bases and the V segment lost 2 bases, leaving 0 bases of the junction unmatched. This CDR3 has 14 amino acids. CDR1 and CDR2 (germline): MRHNA, SNTAGT.

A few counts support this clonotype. The CDR3 sequence is CASGLVPDRAGEQYV. In DNA, the CDR3 is TGTGCTAGTGGTTTGGTCCCGGACAGGGCTGGCGAGCAGTACGTC. The gene calls are TRBV12-5 and TRBJ2-7; 8 nucleotides align to TRBD1. The V segment lost 0 bases and the J segment 6 bases; nucleotides outside the gene matches: 7. The CDR3 loop spans 15 amino acids. CDR1 is LGHNT, CDR2 FRNRAP, per germline.

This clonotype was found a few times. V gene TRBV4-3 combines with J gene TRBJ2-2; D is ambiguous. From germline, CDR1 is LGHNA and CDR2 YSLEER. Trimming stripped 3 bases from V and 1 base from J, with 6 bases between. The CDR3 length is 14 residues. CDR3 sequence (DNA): TGCGCCAGCAGCCAGATAGTGAACACCGGGGAGCTGTTTTTT. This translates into CASSQIVNTGELFF.

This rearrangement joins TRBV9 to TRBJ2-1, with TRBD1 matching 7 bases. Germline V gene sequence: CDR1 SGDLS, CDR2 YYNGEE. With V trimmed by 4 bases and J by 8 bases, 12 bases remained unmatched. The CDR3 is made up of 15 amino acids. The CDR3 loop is CASSLRTGPFDEQFF. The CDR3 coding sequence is TGTGCCAGCAGCCTCCGGACAGGACCTTTCGATGAGCAGTTCTTC.

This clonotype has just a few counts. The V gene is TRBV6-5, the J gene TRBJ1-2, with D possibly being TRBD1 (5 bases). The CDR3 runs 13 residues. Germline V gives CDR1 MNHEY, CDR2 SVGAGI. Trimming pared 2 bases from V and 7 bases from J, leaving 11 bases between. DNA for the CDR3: TGTGCCAGCAGTTACGAGACAGTCTCTGGCTACACCTTC. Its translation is CASSYETVSGYTF.

CDR3: CASSNQRMTEAFF. The CDR3 region has the DNA TGTGCCAGCAGCAACCAAAGAATGACTGAAGCTTTCTTT. The rearrangement joins TRBV12-3 or TRBV12-4 to TRBJ1-1, with D unresolved. The CDR3 is 13 residues long. The V and J ends lost 6 bases and 5 bases respectively, with 13 bases between them.

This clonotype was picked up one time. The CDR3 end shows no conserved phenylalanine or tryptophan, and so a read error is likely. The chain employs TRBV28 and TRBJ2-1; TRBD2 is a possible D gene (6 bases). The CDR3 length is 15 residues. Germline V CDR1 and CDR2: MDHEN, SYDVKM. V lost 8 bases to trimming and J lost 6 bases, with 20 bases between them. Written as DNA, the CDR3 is TGTGCCAGCGGGGGGTTAATGCTCGGCGGCAATGAGCAGTTCTTA. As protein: CASGGLMLGGNEQFL.

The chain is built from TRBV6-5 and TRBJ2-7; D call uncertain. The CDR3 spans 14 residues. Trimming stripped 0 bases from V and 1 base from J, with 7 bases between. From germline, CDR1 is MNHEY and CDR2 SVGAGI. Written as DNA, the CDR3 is TGTGCCAGCAGTTACTCGTCTAGATCCTACGAGCAGTACTTC. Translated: CASSYSSRSYEQYF.